A single sample gave rise to the 9 T cell receptor beta chains below, sequenced in a study of shared clonotypes between healthy human individuals. Repertoires were generated with immunoSEQ multiplex PCR, while TCRdb's copy carries only in-frame clones and drops some. The sample lists approximately 1.5 million clones; roughly 98.5% were seen once. Source material: naive CD4+ T cells sorted from blood. Subset reported: CD45RA+ positively selected. The receptors were sampled from a man aged 25-40 years in good health.

V is TRBV7-9 and J is TRBJ2-3; 10 nucleotides match TRBD2. Unmatched junction bases numbered 3, after V lost 2 bases and J lost 7 bases. CDR1 SEHNR and CDR2 FQNEAQ come from the germline V gene (reference sequence). The CDR3 sequence is 14 residues long. The CDR3 sequence: CASSLQREGYTQYF. Here the CDR3 DNA reads TGTGCCAGCAGCTTACAGCGGGAGGGGTATACGCAGTATTTT.

This clone was observed once. The chain joins TRBV28 to TRBJ1-5, with TRBD1 identical over 8 bases. CDR3 length: 16 amino acids. The trim removed 2 bases at V and 2 bases at J, leaving 5 bases unmatched. CDR1 is MDHEN and CDR2 is SYDVKM in the germline V gene. CDR3 in DNA: TGTGCCAGCAGTTTAAACAGGGGGTTTGGCAATCAGCCCCAGCATTTT. It translates to CASSLNRGFGNQPQHF.

The chain employs TRBV9 and TRBJ2-2; the match to TRBD2 covers 10 bases. Germline V gene lookup returns CDR1 SGDLS and CDR2 YYNGEE. After removal of 1 base from V and 2 bases from J, the junction contained 2 bases not matched to a gene. This CDR3 region has 16 residues. CDR3 DNA: TGTGCCAGCAGCGTACTACTAGCGGGAAACACCGGGGAGCTGTTTTTT. This encodes CASSVLLAGNTGELFF.

This clone came up once. The chain combines TRBV5-1 with TRBJ1-2; 9 nucleotides agree with TRBD1. CDR3 length: 15 amino acids. Germline CDR1 and CDR2: SGHRS and YFSETQ. V was pared by 0 bases and J by 7 bases, with 7 bases of the junction left unmatched. CDR3 residues: CASSLDTGGYSGYTF. The CDR3 nucleotides read TGCGCCAGCAGCTTGGATACAGGGGGCTATAGTGGCTACACCTTC.

This clone appeared once. The gene calls are TRBV7-2 and TRBJ2-7; 10 positions agree with TRBD2. Germline lookup yields CDR1 SGHTA and CDR2 FQGNSA. J was trimmed by 3 bases and V by 5 bases; bases with no gene match: 4. CDR3 length equals 14 residues. This CDR3 reads CASSPLAGGYEQYF. The CDR3 DNA follows: TGTGCCAGCAGCCCTTTAGCGGGAGGCTACGAGCAGTACTTC.

This chain uses TRBV2 with TRBJ2-3; D gene uncertain. Germline loops: CDR1 SNHLY, CDR2 FYNNEI. This CDR3 comprises 12 residues. V was shortened by 3 bases and J by 6 bases, with 7 bases between the two germline ends. The chain's CDR3 is CASSENVDTQYF. In DNA, the CDR3 is TGTGCCAGCAGTGAGAACGTGGATACGCAGTATTTT.

The chain uses TRBV9 and TRBJ2-5; 7 nucleotides match TRBD1. From germline, CDR1 is SGDLS and CDR2 YYNGEE. V lost 4 bases and J lost 5; bases outside the gene matches: 14. The CDR3 runs 16 residues. The CDR3 spells CASSHPLQGSRETQYF. Here the CDR3 DNA reads TGTGCCAGCAGCCACCCCCTACAGGGGTCCCGTGAGACCCAGTACTTC.

V gene TRBV5-1 combines with J gene TRBJ2-3; 8 bases line up with TRBD2. Trimming took 0 bases from V and 6 from J; bases not matched to a gene: 6. There are 15 residues in the CDR3. Germline loops: CDR1 SGHRS, CDR2 YFSETQ. This CDR3 is CASSLAGGPRDTQYF. DNA of the CDR3: TGCGCCAGCAGCTTGGCGGGAGGGCCCCGGGATACGCAGTATTTT. Looking up the rest from reference TRBV5-1 and TRBJ2-3 gives the full variable domain: KAGVTQTPRYLIKTRGQQVTLSCSPISGHRSVSWYQQTPGQGLQFLFEYFSETQRNKGNFPGRFSGRQFSNSRSEMNVSTLELGDSALYLCASSLAGGPRDTQYFGPGTRLTVL.

The J gene is TRBJ2-1, the V gene TRBV15, with D unresolved. Germline assignment: CDR1 LNHNV and CDR2 YYDKDF (reference sequence). The V end lost 3 bases, the J end lost 9 bases, and 18 bases lay between the germline ends. This CDR3 is 15 amino acids long. This CDR3 reads CATSSSPHRLGEQFF. The CDR3 DNA follows: TGTGCCACCAGCAGCTCCCCCCACCGCTTGGGTGAGCAGTTCTTC.